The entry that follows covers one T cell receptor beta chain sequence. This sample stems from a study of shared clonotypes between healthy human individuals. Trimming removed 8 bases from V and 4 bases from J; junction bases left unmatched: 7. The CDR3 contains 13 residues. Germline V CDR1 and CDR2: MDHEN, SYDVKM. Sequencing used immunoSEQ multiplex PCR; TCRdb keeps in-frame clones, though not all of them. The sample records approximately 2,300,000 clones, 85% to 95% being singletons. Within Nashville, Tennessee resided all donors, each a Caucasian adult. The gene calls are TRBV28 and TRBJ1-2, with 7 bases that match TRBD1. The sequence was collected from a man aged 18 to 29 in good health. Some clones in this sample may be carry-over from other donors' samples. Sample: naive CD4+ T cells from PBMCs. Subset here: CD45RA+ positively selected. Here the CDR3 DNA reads TGTGCCAGCTCGGACAGGCCTACCTATGGCTACACCTTC. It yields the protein CASSDRPTYGYTF.